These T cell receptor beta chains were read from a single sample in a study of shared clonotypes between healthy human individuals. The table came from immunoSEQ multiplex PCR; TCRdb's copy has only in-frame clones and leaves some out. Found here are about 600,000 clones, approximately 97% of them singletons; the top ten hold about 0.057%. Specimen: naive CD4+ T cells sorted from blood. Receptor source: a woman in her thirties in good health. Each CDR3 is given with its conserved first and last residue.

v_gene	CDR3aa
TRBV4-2	CASSQGTASSTDTQYF
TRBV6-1	CASNPSGIPYEQYF
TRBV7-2	CASGSGRMYEQYF
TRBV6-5	CASSYRTYYNEQFF
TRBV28	CASSFLQYSNQPQHF
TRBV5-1	CASSLAGGNTEAFF
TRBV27	CATWAGGRFGYTF
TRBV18	CASSPQRERQPNYGYTF
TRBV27	CASSPRGGGWNEQFF
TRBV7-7	CASSPGTSGSYFQYF
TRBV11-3	CASSSGAGTGSYNEQFF
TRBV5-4	CASSFFGANTEAFF
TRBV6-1	CASSDTGATNEKLFF
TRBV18	CASSPTRQVTYEQYF
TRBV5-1	CASSLVARSYGYTF
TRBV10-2	CASRVTGQNTEAFF
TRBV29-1	CSARWGSVTEAFF
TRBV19	CASRGTASNQPQHF
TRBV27	CASSPFNQPQHF
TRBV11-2	CASSLGDQETQYF
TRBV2	CASSEARRLWNEQFF
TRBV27	CASSFFTGYNEQFF
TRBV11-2	CASSLVSSGKNEQYF
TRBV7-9	CASSLATHNEQFF
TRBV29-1	CSVGGLADYEQYF
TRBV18	CASSPQAGVSTDTQYF
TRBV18	CASSPLVGRDEGSYGYTF
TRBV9	CASSVSLGPYGYTF
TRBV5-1	CASSPQTEVGIQYF
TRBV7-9	CASRAEAGAGWSTDTQYF
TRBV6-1	CASSWESGYEQYF
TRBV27	CASSSLQASGDEQYF
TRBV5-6	CASSRSGDRTYNEQFF
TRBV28	CASSRGVNTGELFF
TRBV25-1	CASSDNGGRTYNEQFF
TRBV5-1	CASSLVAGNYGYTF
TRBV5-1	CASSPGLADFQETQYF
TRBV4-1	CASSHFREWETQYF
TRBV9	CASSVVSADYNEQFF
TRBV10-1	CASSELGTSGTNEQFF
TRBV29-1	CSVRTGGETQYF
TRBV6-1	CASSPGQNNYGYTF
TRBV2	CASSEFEVTYEQYF
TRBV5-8	CASRGYRQYF
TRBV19	CASMSYNEQFF
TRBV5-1	CASSGSLSGYRTDTQYF
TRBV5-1	CASSLGSGEGYEQYF
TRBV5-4	CASSAGRFGPYGYTF
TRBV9	CASSVASAGSDTQYF
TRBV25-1	CASRRGGETQYF
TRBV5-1	CASSYRLGRPGVYEQYF
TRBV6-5	CASRPGQGTFWEQYF
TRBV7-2	CASSLVGRTNEKLFF
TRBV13	CASSSGTGGWVNTEAFF
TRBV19	CASSIDPGVDGYTF
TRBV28	CASRPGPATYEQYF
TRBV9	CASSPYLLLRENTEAFF
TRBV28	CASRRDTPNGYTF
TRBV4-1	CASSQVGPTDTQYF
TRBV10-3	CAIREGQGRSPLHF